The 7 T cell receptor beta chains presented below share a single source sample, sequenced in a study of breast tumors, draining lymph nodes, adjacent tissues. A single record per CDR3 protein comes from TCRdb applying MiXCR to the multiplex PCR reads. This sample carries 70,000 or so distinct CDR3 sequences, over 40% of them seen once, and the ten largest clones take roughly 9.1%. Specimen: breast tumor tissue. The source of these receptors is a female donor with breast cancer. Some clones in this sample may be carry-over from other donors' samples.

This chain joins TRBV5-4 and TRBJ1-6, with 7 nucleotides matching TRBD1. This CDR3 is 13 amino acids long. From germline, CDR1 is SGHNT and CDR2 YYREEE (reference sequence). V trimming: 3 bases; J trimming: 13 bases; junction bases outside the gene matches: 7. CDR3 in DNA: TGTGCCAGCAGCTCCAACAGGGGAGATCCCCTCCACTTT. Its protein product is CASSSNRGDPLHF.

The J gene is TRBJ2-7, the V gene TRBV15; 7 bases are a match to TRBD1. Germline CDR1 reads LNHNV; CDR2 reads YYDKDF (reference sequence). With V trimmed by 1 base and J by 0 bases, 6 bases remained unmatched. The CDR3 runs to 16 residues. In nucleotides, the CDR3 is TGTGCCACCAGCAGAGGACAGGGCAAGAGCTCCTACGAGCAGTACTTC. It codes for CATSRGQGKSSYEQYF.

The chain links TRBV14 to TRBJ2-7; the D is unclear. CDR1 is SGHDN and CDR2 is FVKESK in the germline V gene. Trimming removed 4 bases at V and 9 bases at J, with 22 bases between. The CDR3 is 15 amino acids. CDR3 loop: CASSPFGTNEDGQYF. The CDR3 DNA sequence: TGTGCCAGCAGCCCTTTTGGTACTAACGAAGACGGGCAGTACTTC.

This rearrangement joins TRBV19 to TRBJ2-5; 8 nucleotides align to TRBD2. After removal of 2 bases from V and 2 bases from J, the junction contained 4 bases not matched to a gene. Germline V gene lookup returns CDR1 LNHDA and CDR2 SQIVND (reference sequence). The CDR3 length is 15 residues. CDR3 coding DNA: TGTGCCAGTAGTATAAGGGCGGGAGGACAAGAGACCCAGTACTTC. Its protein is CASSIRAGGQETQYF.

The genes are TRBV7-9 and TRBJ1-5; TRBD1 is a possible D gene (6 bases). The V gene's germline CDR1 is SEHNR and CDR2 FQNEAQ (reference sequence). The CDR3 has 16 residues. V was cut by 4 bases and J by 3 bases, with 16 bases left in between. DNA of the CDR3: TGTGCCAGCAGCTCACCCATTACAGGGCCCAATCAGCCCCAGCATTTT. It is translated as CASSSPITGPNQPQHF.

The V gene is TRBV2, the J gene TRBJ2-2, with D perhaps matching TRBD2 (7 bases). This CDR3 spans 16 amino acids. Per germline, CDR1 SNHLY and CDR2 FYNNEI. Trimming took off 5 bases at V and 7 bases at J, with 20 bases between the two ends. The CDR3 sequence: CASSLAGAGSNGELFF. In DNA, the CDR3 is TGTGCCAGCAGTCTTGCGGGGGCAGGTTCGAACGGGGAGCTGTTTTTT.

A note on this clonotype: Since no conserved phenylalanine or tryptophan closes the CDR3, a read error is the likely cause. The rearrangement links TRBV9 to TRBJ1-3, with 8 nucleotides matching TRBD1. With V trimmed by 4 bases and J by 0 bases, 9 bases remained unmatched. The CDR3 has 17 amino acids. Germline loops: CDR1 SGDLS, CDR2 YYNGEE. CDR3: CASSPPDRGLSGNTIYI. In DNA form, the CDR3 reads TGTGCCAGCAGCCCCCCCGACAGGGGACTCTCTGGAAACACCATATATATT.